This T cell receptor (beta chain) emerged from a study of cytomegalovirus exposure and HLA in healthy donors (TCRdb year 2017). About the investigation overall: According to an earlier analysis of 587 of the donors, about 179 million T cells yielded 90 million to 130 million unique TCR beta sequences and approximately 280 Gb of sequence data. Alongside the repertoire data, information on donor age, sex, ethnicity and CMV serostatus was compiled. The study aimed to test whether cataloging public T cell receptors could reveal signatures of past pathogen exposure. A later analysis re-examined previously published TCR beta repertoires from hundreds of donors and added high-resolution HLA genotyping to investigate patterns of TCR occurrence. A separate validation cohort of approximately 130 different subjects was used in addition to the 666-subject first cohort. The study combined high-throughput TCR immunosequencing, statistical association of individual TCRs with disease status, and machine learning to predict cytomegalovirus infection status. Four to six DR-DQ haplotypes were handled as single units for association and clustering, since linkage in the cohort was strong. The number of donors typed differed by locus, with 629-630 for A, B, C, DRB1 and DQB1, around 560 for DQA1, over 600 for DPA1, and around 450 for DPB1. Of the 350 to 450 genotyped donors, roughly 80% fell in the genetic ancestry cluster associated with self-reported Caucasian donors. To decide whether each TCR beta V gene segment behaved as functional or pseudogenic, an earlier analysis of approximately 600 of the donors relied on high-throughput TCR beta sequencing. Using immunosequencing, the study profiled T cell repertoires from about 620 subjects and related those repertoires to cytomegalovirus serostatus. A later genetic analysis used genome-wide SNP genotypes for about 65% of the 666 donors, treating that subset as a discovery cohort. Among approximately 370 genotyped donors of the cohort, an average of approximately 200,000 unique TCR beta nucleotide sequences was sequenced per donor, of which about 18% were non-productive. Every discovery cohort repertoire had been produced on one sequencing platform. HLA typing included class I and class II loci at four-digit resolution. In the later analysis, no new phenotypic data were used to find candidate immune exposures; instead, reliance was placed on TCR beta sequences and their occurrence across donors. An early release covering some 640 HLA-typed donors comprised around 300 gigabases of sequencing data and around 80 million unique TCR sequences.

The cysteine opens and the phenylalanine closes a CDR3 of 14 amino acids. CDR3 DNA is the only sequence kept; it has 42 bases, read in frame from the first base. The junction shows trimming of 0 bases on V and 7 bases on J, and the gene matches do not reach 6 bases of it. Based on the germline V gene (reference sequence), the CDR1 and CDR2 sequences are LNHNV and YYDKDF. Library preparation employed the immunoSEQ multiplex PCR assay. For the multiplex PCR, a mixture combining 60 forward primers for TCR Vbeta segments and 13 reverse primers for TCR Jbeta segments was used. The CDR3 region of rearranged TCR beta genes was amplified from genomic DNA by a multiplex PCR assay. The amplified TCR beta libraries were sequenced on the Illumina HiSeq System as 87-base-pair reads. As for the authors' bioinformatics: Across the 666 repertoires, a later analysis counted roughly 84 million unique TCR beta chains, 9.5 million to 13 million of which were shared by at least two donors. A nearest-neighbor algorithm error-corrected the raw reads and collapsed the reads into unique sequences, merging closely related sequences to remove PCR and sequencing errors. CDR3 sequences were aligned to IMGT reference sequences to assign V, D and J gene segments. For a sequence to be retained, a match of at least six nucleotides to both a V gene segment and a J gene segment was required. A rearrangement was called productive if the CDR3 had no stop codons and remained in frame with V and J, and every other rearrangement was called non-productive. Following IMGT convention, CDR3 was defined as the stretch from the second conserved V-encoded cysteine to the conserved J-encoded phenylalanine. The earlier analysis of some 580 of the donors excluded any sequence lacking an unambiguous match to a single V gene segment. In an earlier analysis of around 590 of the donors, a V segment was called functional when productive rearrangements were above 56.7%, and segregating when the standard deviation between donors exceeded 5%. A statistical classification framework was built for diagnosing cytomegalovirus status from the catalog of TCR beta chain sequences. V and J gene assignment, in a later analysis, came from comparing TCR nucleotide sequences with IMGT/GENE-DB human TR gene sequences. In a later analysis, CDR3 sequences and most-parsimonious VDJ recombination scenarios were assigned using the TCRdist pipeline. In a later analysis, every TCR beta chain was defined by the combination of its CDR3 amino acid sequence and its V-gene family, and reads without a unique V-gene family were dropped. In a later analysis, nearly 600 highly shared, low-generation-probability nucleotide sequences were removed to address suspected cross-contamination and a sequencing artifact. A later analysis calculated a clonal expansion index for each public chain from normalized within-repertoire ranks of inferred template counts. Generation probabilities in a later analysis came from a VDJ recombination model fitted to out-of-frame rearrangements, and those results were checked against IGoR. A later analysis scored TCR-TCR, TCR-HLA and TCR-CMV co-occurrence with hypergeometric tests, applying a repertoire-size bias correction to TCR pairs. False discovery rates were estimated in a later analysis by permuting HLA or CMV assignments 20 times. A later analysis grouped co-occurring TCRs with DBSCAN, adding TCRdist sequence similarity when clustering within HLA-allele-positive subsets. For co-occurrence clustering, repertoires with fewer than 30,000 or more than 120,000 public chains were excluded, along with about five repertoires with anomalous nucleotide sharing. What TCRdb holds here is the immuneACCESS table cut down to in-frame rearrangements. Part of the clones is not present; checked against another copy, under half of the missing clones reflect an unresolved V gene, and the others are unexplained. V, J and clone size derive from that table, while D and trimming were established from the DNA sequence. This sample has about 170,000 clones in its table, and 65% to 85% of those were observed once. About 2.4% of the sample goes to the ten largest clones.

The study at large found these results: A later genetic analysis reported fewer N-insertions in productive TCRs among donors in an Asian-associated ancestry cluster than the approximately 670-donor mean. The sequencing pipeline was judged likely to have produced a cluster of highly shared sequence variants as a technical artifact. According to the authors, the approach could potentially be generalized to other disease states and immunological phenotypes. When HLA alleles, especially DR and DQ, strongly co-occurred, attributing TCR associations to individual alleles was difficult. The presence/absence analyses assumed that sequencing depth was roughly uniform across donors, and that assumption may not be true. Most CMV-associated TCR beta chains appeared to be HLA-restricted in a later analysis, and the HLA associations seemed to be driven largely by CMV exposure. In a later analysis, more than 15,000 TCR beta sequences were associated with specific HLA alleles at a false discovery rate of 0.05. Because HLA typing was missing for some donors at each locus, association tests included only the typed subset. Linkage disequilibrium might explain the correlated functional status among segregating V segments, but an unknown experimental factor could not be excluded. In a later analysis, several top co-occurrence clusters were reported to appear linked to parvovirus B19, influenza, CMV and Epstein-Barr virus. A few of the identified cytomegalovirus-associated TCR beta chains were confirmed in vitro to be specific for cytomegalovirus antigens. In a later analysis, HLA-associated TCR beta chains showed more clonal expansion and lower generation probabilities than non-associated chains that were equally common. Because counts were too low, around 18 rarely observed V segments, including chromosome 9 orphons, were left out of the earlier analysis of 587 of the donors. For the cohort, immune exposure information was limited to CMV serostatus. According to a later analysis, TCR association rates differed among HLA loci, with DRB1 alleles showing the most associated TCRs and HLA-C alleles showing the fewest. This cohort had only TCR beta chains sequenced, and the lack of alpha or paired-chain data limited which features could be detected. A further reported finding was that TCR beta sequences accurately predicted the HLA-A and HLA-B alleles for most subjects in the first cohort. In the study, around 160 TCR beta chains were listed as associated with cytomegalovirus. An earlier analysis of around 500 of the donors showed that most TCR beta V segments appeared in productive rearrangements either about 87% or about 30% of the time, which broadly matched IMGT annotations. An association between a missense DCLRE1C variant and V-gene and J-gene trimming of TCR beta chains was found in a later genetic analysis and replicated in an independent cohort. In both the original and validation cohorts, the classifier was reported to diagnose cytomegalovirus status with high specificity and sensitivity. Because the 87-base-pair reads could not distinguish some IMGT-functional V segments, including TRBV6-2 and TRBV6-3, those segments were excluded. Most TCR sequences were seen in very few donors, while some public TCRs were found in many individuals.

Regarding this clone: Its antigen remains undetermined. Base quality data are lacking; no much larger clone is found one base away.

In total, 600 or so healthy bone marrow donors made up the cohort. At the time of sampling, every cohort member was nominally healthy, though immune exposures that went unrecorded were likely present. The donor was CMV seronegative and was included in the group of a few hundred seronegative cohort members. Every donor gave a peripheral blood sample, and the peripheral blood mononuclear cells from that sample were used for TCR beta sequencing. The Qiagen DNeasy Blood Extraction Kit was used to extract genomic DNA from the blood cell samples. The sequence was collected from a male donor in good health and CMV-seronegative. Recombination connected TRBV15 to TRBJ2-7; the central 7 bases match TRBD2. The sequencing input was PBMCs. The DNA reads as follows: TGTGCCACCAGCAGAGATCACGGGGGAGGGGAGCAGTACTTC. Translated, it reads CATSRDHGGGEQYF.